This TCR beta chain is drawn from a study of immune heterogeneity within non-small cell lung tumors. This CDR3 is built from 13 residues. V lost 6 bases to trimming and J lost 1 base; unmatched junction nucleotides: 2. CDR1 MNHNS and CDR2 SASEGT come from the germline V gene. Template material comprised bulk tumor genomic DNA at 600 ng per sample. From each primary tumor, several far-apart biopsies were obtained during surgery. The cohort was untreated, with newly diagnosed non-small cell lung cancer undergoing curative surgery. Judged by abundance, this clonotype is medium-sized. Amplification of the TCR beta CDR3 was achieved through multiplex PCR with 32 V and 13 J primers. A single record per CDR3 protein comes from TCRdb applying MiXCR to the multiplex PCR reads. The sample has roughly 13,000 distinct CDR3 sequences, 22% seen once.

The sample consisted of lung tumor tissue. The rearrangement links TRBV6-1 to TRBJ2-7; the match to TRBD2 covers 8 bases. The clonotype was recovered from a man in his fifties or sixties with non-small cell lung cancer. CDR3 coding DNA: TGTGCCAGCAGAACTAGCGGATCCTACGAGCAGTACTTC. This encodes CASRTSGSYEQYF.